This T cell receptor (beta chain) was observed in a study of cytomegalovirus exposure and HLA in healthy donors. The wider study: HLA-typed donors were the source of approximately 86 million unique TCRs held in an early data release.

Germline values: CDR1 SGHRS, CDR2 YFSETQ. The V and J ends lost 0 bases and 3 bases, in that order; junction bases with no gene match: 0. This CDR3 is 15 amino acids long. As to this clone: Antigen specificity is unknown.

PCR amplification relied on 60 Vbeta primers (plus 13 Jbeta primers). Measured with immunoSEQ multiplex PCR; TCRdb has only the in-frame clones, and not every one. The table shows fewer than 130,000 clones, with roughly 78% occurring only once. Overall study results and limits: Analyzed later, association rates of TCRs varied across HLA loci, with DRB1 most and HLA-C fewest. Earlier analysis found most TCR beta V segments productive about 90% or about 30% of the time. Owing to their indistinguishability, certain V segments, notably TRBV6-2 and TRBV6-3, were excluded.

This TCR was recovered from a woman aged 25 to 45 in good health and CMV-seronegative. The rearrangement joins TRBV5-1 to TRBJ1-5, with 10 bases matching TRBD1. The specimen was PBMCs. The CDR3 region has the DNA TGCGCCAGCAGCTTGGGACAGGGGGCCAATCAGCCCCAGCATTTT. Its protein is CASSLGQGANQPQHF.